The 15 T cell receptor beta chains below all came from one sample that was sequenced in a study of cytomegalovirus exposure and HLA in healthy donors. Primers for the PCR totalled 60 Vbeta and 13 Jbeta. This table comes from immunoSEQ multiplex PCR, and its TCRdb copy is limited to in-frame clones, with some not included. The sample has about 200,000 clones; 60% to 80% are singletons. What was sequenced was PBMCs. These receptor sequences come from a man between 18 and 29 years old in good health and CMV-seronegative.

Regarding this clone: The same CDR3 is also encoded by other DNA sequences in this sample. The chain joins TRBV18 to TRBJ2-3, with 9 bases that match TRBD1. Trimming at V came to 3 bases and at J to 3 bases, leaving 1 base not matched to a gene. This CDR3 contains 14 residues. Germline loops: CDR1 KGHSH, CDR2 LQKENI. As DNA, the CDR3 is TGTGCCAGCTCACCGACAGGGGGAACAGATACGCAGTATTTT. Translating gives CASSPTGGTDTQYF. The complete variable domain, with remaining parts taken from reference TRBV18 and TRBJ2-3, reads NAGVMQNPRHLVRRRGQEARLRCSPMKGHSHVYWYRQLPEEGLKFMVYLQKENIIDESGMPKERFSAEFPKEGPSILRIQQVVRGDSAAYFCASSPTGGTDTQYFGPGTRLTVL.

This clone was detected only once. The V gene is TRBV19, the J gene TRBJ2-3; the match to TRBD2 covers 14 bases. Germline lookup yields CDR1 LNHDA and CDR2 SQIVND (reference sequence). CDR3 length: 21 residues. The V gene end was trimmed by 3 bases and the J gene end by 2 bases; junction bases not matched to a gene: 16. The chain's CDR3 is CASSIHPQTSGRAQDTDTQYF. The CDR3 DNA is TGTGCCAGTAGTATCCATCCTCAGACTAGCGGGAGGGCCCAGGACACAGATACGCAGTATTTT.

The chain is built from TRBV4-3 and TRBJ1-2, with 9 bases identical to TRBD1. Germline CDR1 LGHNA, CDR2 YSLEER. This CDR3 has 17 residues. The ends lost 2 bases at V and 0 bases at J; junction bases unmatched: 7. Here the CDR3 DNA reads TGCGCCAGCAGCCAACAGGGACAGGGTTTGGCTAACTATGGCTACACCTTC. It translates to CASSQQGQGLANYGYTF.

The chain is built from TRBV18 and TRBJ2-3; 11 bases align to TRBD2. The ends lost 0 bases at V and 1 base at J; junction bases unmatched: 6. This CDR3 is 18 amino acids long. Per germline, CDR1 KGHSH and CDR2 LQKENI. The CDR3 DNA sequence: TGTGCCAGCTCACCACCGGGGACTAGCGGACCCGGCACAGATACGCAGTATTTT. Amino acids: CASSPPGTSGPGTDTQYF. The entire variable domain, with the rest obtained from reference TRBV18 and TRBJ2-3, is as follows: NAGVMQNPRHLVRRRGQEARLRCSPMKGHSHVYWYRQLPEEGLKFMVYLQKENIIDESGMPKERFSAEFPKEGPSILRIQQVVRGDSAAYFCASSPPGTSGPGTDTQYFGPGTRLTVL.

This clone was seen a handful of times. The chain carries TRBV28 and TRBJ1-4, with D perhaps matching TRBD1 (6 bases). Per the germline V gene, CDR1 is MDHEN and CDR2 is SYDVKM. This CDR3 has 14 amino acids. Trimming pared 6 bases from V and 3 bases from J, leaving 11 bases between. CDR3 sequence: CASRQTGPNEKLFF. The CDR3, as DNA: TGTGCCAGCAGGCAGACAGGACCTAATGAAAAACTGTTTTTT.

The V gene is TRBV19, the J gene TRBJ2-1; D may be TRBD2 (6 bases). The V gene lost 5 bases and the J gene lost 5 bases, with 10 bases spanning the gap. The CDR3 covers 13 residues. Germline V gives CDR1 LNHDA, CDR2 SQIVND (reference sequence). The DNA of the CDR3 is TGTGCCAGTAGTCGGGACTCTAACAATGAGCAGTTCTTC. Its protein is CASSRDSNNEQFF.

V is TRBV19 and J is TRBJ1-5, with 7 bases that match TRBD1. The CDR3 sequence is 15 residues long. The germline V gene has CDR1 LNHDA and CDR2 SQIVND (reference sequence). The J segment lost 5 bases and the V segment lost 2 bases, leaving 6 bases of the junction unmatched. The CDR3 DNA follows: TGTGCCAGTAGTATATCCCGGGACAGCCATCAGCCCCAGCATTTT. This gives the protein CASSISRDSHQPQHF.

This rearrangement joins TRBV5-1 to TRBJ2-7; 7 positions match TRBD2. The length of the CDR3 is 14 residues. With 2 bases clipped from V and 7 bases from J, the junction kept 9 bases outside the gene matches. Germline CDR1 SGHRS, CDR2 YFSETQ. The CDR3 here is CASSFGTTIGEQYF. CDR3 nucleotide sequence: TGCGCCAGCAGCTTCGGGACTACTATTGGGGAGCAGTACTTC.

This rearrangement joins TRBV7-2 to TRBJ2-1, with 7 bases fitting TRBD2. The CDR3 sequence is 14 residues long. Trimming removed 1 base from V and 10 bases from J; junction bases left unmatched: 7. CDR1 is SGHTA, CDR2 FQGNSA, per germline. Written as DNA, the CDR3 is TGTGCCAGCAGCTTAGGGACGCGGGAGTGGGAGCAGTTCTTC. It yields the protein CASSLGTREWEQFF. Drawing the rest from reference TRBV7-2 and TRBJ2-1, the complete variable domain is GAGVSQSPSNKVTEKGKDVELRCDPISGHTALYWYRQSLGQGLEFLIYFQGNSAPDKSGLPSDRFSAERTGGSVSTLTIQRTQQEDSAVYLCASSLGTREWEQFFGPGTRLTVL.

This sequence joins TRBV14 and TRBJ1-2, with D possibly TRBD1 on 6 matching bases. The V and J ends lost 1 base and 6 bases respectively, with 15 bases between them. Per germline, CDR1 SGHDN and CDR2 FVKESK. This CDR3 has 15 amino acids. CDR3 bases: TGTGCCAGCAGCCAAGTGGGGGCCGGGGGGCATGGCTACACCTTC. It translates to CASSQVGAGGHGYTF.

This clone has a single count. The gene calls are TRBV10-3 and TRBJ2-7; TRBD1 agrees at 7 bases. Germline V gene data show CDR1 as ENHRY and CDR2 as SYGVKD. The junction had 3 bases not matched to a gene; V was cut back by 2 bases and J by 2 bases. The CDR3 is made up of 14 amino acids. CDR3 bases: TGTGCCATCAGTGAGAAGGGGGCCCCCTACGAGCAGTACTTC. The encoded protein is CAISEKGAPYEQYF.

This chain connects TRBV28 to TRBJ1-4, with TRBD1 matching over 7 bases. Germline lookup yields CDR1 MDHEN and CDR2 SYDVKM. Trimming at V came to 5 bases and at J to 1 base, leaving 1 base not matched to a gene. The CDR3 is 14 amino acids. For the CDR3, the DNA is TGTGCCAGCAGTAACAGGGGAACTAATGAAAAACTGTTTTTT. This translates into CASSNRGTNEKLFF.

This rearrangement joins TRBV5-4 to TRBJ1-3, with D tentatively TRBD1 (5 bases). The CDR3 is 17 residues long. V dropped 1 base and J dropped 0 bases, with 14 bases sitting between them. CDR1 SGHNT and CDR2 YYREEE come from the germline V gene (reference sequence). The CDR3 DNA sequence: TGTGCCAGCAGCTTGAATCCCACAGGCAGCTCTGGAAACACCATATATTTT. Protein sequence: CASSLNPTGSSGNTIYF.

The V gene is TRBV7-9, the J gene TRBJ2-7; a possible D gene is TRBD1 (6 bases). The CDR3 extends over 14 amino acids. Germline V CDR1 and CDR2: SEHNR, FQNEAQ (reference sequence). Deletions cut 5 bases from V and 5 bases from J, with 16 bases between. The CDR3 region is CASSTLTGSHEQYF. The CDR3 coding sequence is TGTGCCAGCAGCACCCTCACAGGGAGCCACGAGCAGTACTTC.

This clone was seen a few times. CDR3 in DNA: TGTGCCAGCAGCCAAGAGGCACTAGCGGTCAACAATGAGCAGTTCTTC. Translating gives CASSQEALAVNNEQFF. The rearrangement links TRBV4-2 to TRBJ2-1; 8 nucleotides match TRBD2. The trim removed 0 bases at V and 5 bases at J, leaving 6 bases unmatched. CDR3 length: 16 amino acids. Germline assignment: CDR1 LGHNA and CDR2 YNFKEQ.